The 14 T cell receptor beta chains listed next were all sequenced from one sample in a study of human T cells and chemical hapten exposure (dated by TCRdb to 2020 to 2023). Preparation of the library involved RACE. The data were produced on a NextSeq 500. The public reads were quality trimmed at Q25 with fastp and then assembled into clones with MiXCR by TCRdb, keeping productive beta chains. Under each unique CDR3 protein, matching rows form one entry showing the most common genes and DNA. This sample comprises more than 75,000 distinct CDR3 sequences, more than 8.5% of them detected only once. The biggest ten clones account for around 2.5% of the sample. Reading the label with the study, this specimen's time point is: patch test 2, 6 weeks after DPC sensitization. The treatment or condition tag for this specimen amounts to: therapeutic diphenylcyclopropenone sensitization with weekly scalp DPC.

Here the sequenced sample was whole blood, taken in connection with sensitization to the hapten diphenylcyclopropenone (DPC). These receptors were obtained from a woman aged 25-40 years with alopecia areata. Some clones in this sample may be carry-over from other donors' samples.

This clonotype was seen ten or more times. This chain links TRBV4-2 with TRBJ2-1; maybe TRBD2 (5 bases). The V gene's germline CDR1 is LGHNA and CDR2 YNFKEQ. The V and J ends lost 0 bases and 5 bases respectively, with 8 bases between them. This CDR3 comprises 14 residues. This chain's CDR3 is CASSQDGLNNEQFF. The CDR3 bases are TGTGCCAGCAGCCAAGACGGACTGAACAATGAGCAGTTCTTC.

This clonotype was recorded many times. CDR3 region: CASSGARLGNLNQPQHF. CDR3 nucleotide sequence: TGTGCCAGTAGTGGAGCCCGCCTTGGGAACCTCAATCAGCCCCAGCATTTT. The rearrangement links TRBV19 to TRBJ1-5, with D uncertain. CDR3 length equals 17 residues. V dropped 5 bases and J dropped 3 bases, with 20 bases sitting between them. Germline V gene sequence: CDR1 LNHDA, CDR2 SQIVND (reference sequence).

In this sample, this clonotype turned up a few times. This chain uses TRBV6-2 or TRBV6-3 with TRBJ2-3, with 9 bases that match TRBD2. CDR1 is MNHEY and CDR2 is SVGEGT in the germline V gene. After removal of 8 bases from V and 7 bases from J, the junction contained 16 bases not matched to a gene. CDR3 length equals 16 residues. The CDR3 nucleotides read TGTGCCAGCGGCGTTGGCGGGAGCGGGAGGATCCATACGCAGTATTTT. It encodes CASGVGGSGRIHTQYF.

The table lists this clonotype with many counts. The rearrangement links TRBV11-1 to TRBJ2-7, with D possibly being TRBD1 (6 bases). Germline CDR1 reads SGHAT; CDR2 reads FQDESV (reference sequence). V was trimmed by 3 bases and J by 2 bases, leaving 11 bases between them. The CDR3 spans 14 residues. In DNA form, the CDR3 reads TGTGCCAGCAGCTTCGGGACACCTCCCTACGAGCAGTACTTC. The encoded protein is CASSFGTPPYEQYF. The full variable domain, completed using reference TRBV11-1 and TRBJ2-7, is EAEVAQSPRYKITEKSQAVAFWCDPISGHATLYWYRQILGQGPELLVQFQDESVVDDSQLPKDRFSAERLKGVDSTLKIQPAELGDSAMYLCASSFGTPPYEQYFGPGTRLTVT.

Many counts were recorded for this clonotype. The J gene is TRBJ2-3, the V gene TRBV2, with 7 bases lining up with TRBD2. The junction had 14 bases not matched to a gene; V was cut back by 10 bases and J by 4 bases. The germline CDR1 and CDR2 sequences are SNHLY and FYNNEI. This CDR3 has 15 amino acids. CDR3 residues: CATHERELSPDTQYF. The CDR3 bases are TGTGCCACCCATGAGCGGGAACTCTCCCCAGATACGCAGTATTTT.

The rearrangement joins TRBV4-1 to TRBJ1-3; D unclear. Trimming removed 1 base at V and 1 base at J, with 8 bases between. Germline-derived CDR1 and CDR2 are MGHRA and YSYEKL. The CDR3 sequence is 15 residues long. In DNA form, the CDR3 reads TGCGCCAGCAGCCAAGCTGTTGGATCTGGAAACACCATATATTTT. This codes for CASSQAVGSGNTIYF.

There are a few counts of this clonotype. This chain links TRBV7-6 with TRBJ1-1; D may be TRBD1 (6 bases). CDR3 size: 13 residues. CDR1 SGHVS and CDR2 FNYEAQ come from the germline V gene. Trimming pared 5 bases from V and 5 bases from J, leaving 12 bases between. CDR3 in DNA: TGTGCCAGCAGCATTTCGAGGGGGACTGAAGCTTTCTTT. Its protein product is CASSISRGTEAFF.

This clonotype has a count of ten or more. This chain connects TRBV6-5 to TRBJ2-1, with 9 nucleotides matching TRBD2. The germline CDR1 and CDR2 sequences are MNHEY and SVGAGI. The CDR3 extends over 13 amino acids. V lost 2 bases and J lost 9; bases outside the gene matches: 2. CDR3 in DNA: TGTGCCAGCAGTTACCAAGCGGGGGGTGAGCAGTTCTTC. Protein sequence: CASSYQAGGEQFF.

In the case of this clonotype: One end of the junction is discordant with germline, which a read error may explain. This rearrangement joins TRBV7-6 to TRBJ2-2, with D tentatively TRBD1 (5 bases). The CDR3 runs to 16 residues. The germline V gene encodes CDR1 SGHVS and CDR2 FNYEAQ. The CDR3 region has the DNA TGTGCCAGCTGCTTAGGGGCTAGTGGGGCCACCGGGGAGCTGTTTTTT. Protein sequence: CASCLGASGATGELFF.

The V and J genes are TRBV24-1 and TRBJ2-5; TRBD1 agrees at 7 bases. The J segment lost 0 bases and the V segment lost 1 base, leaving 4 bases of the junction unmatched. The CDR3 consists of 16 residues. Germline CDR1 and CDR2: KGHDR and SFDVKD. CDR3 amino acids: CATSDLGGSNQETQYF. CDR3 DNA sequence: TGTGCCACCAGTGATTTAGGGGGCTCAAACCAAGAGACCCAGTACTTC.

This clonotype was recorded many times. The V and J genes are TRBV6-2 or TRBV6-3 and TRBJ1-5, with 8 bases that match TRBD1. Germline V gene data show CDR1 as MNHEY and CDR2 as SVGEGT. The V gene end was trimmed by 6 bases and the J gene end by 9 bases; junction bases not matched to a gene: 13. This CDR3 has 15 amino acids. The CDR3, as DNA: TGTGCCAGCAGCTACAGACAGGGGTCCGTCCGGCCCCAGCATTTT. Its protein is CASSYRQGSVRPQHF.

This clonotype was detected a few times. The chain employs TRBV10-3 and TRBJ1-6; D remains ambiguous. V lost 3 bases, J lost 9 bases, and 15 bases lay in between. This CDR3 is 15 amino acids long. Germline assignment: CDR1 ENHRY and CDR2 SYGVKD. Written as DNA, the CDR3 is TGTGCCATCAGTGAAGAGGGCAGGAATTCTTCACCCCTCCACTTT. This sequence encodes CAISEEGRNSSPLHF.

This chain joins TRBV12-3 or TRBV12-4 and TRBJ1-1; maybe TRBD1 (5 bases). CDR3 size: 16 residues. The V and J ends lost 5 bases and 5 bases respectively, with 21 bases between them. CDR3 DNA: TGTGCCAGCAGTGATTCGAGTGCCGGGGGTTTGACTGAAGCTTTCTTT. It specifies CASSDSSAGGLTEAFF.

The table lists this clonotype with a few counts. The CDR3 sequence: CAWRAGQVLEQYF. CDR3 coding DNA: TGTGCCTGGAGGGCGGGACAGGTTCTGGAGCAGTACTTC. V gene TRBV30 combines with J gene TRBJ2-7; 8 positions match TRBD1. Germline-derived CDR1 and CDR2 are GTSNPN and SVGIG (reference sequence). Germline trimming cut 3 bases from V and 7 bases from J; bases unmatched to any gene: 8. This CDR3 has 13 residues.